Shown below are 18 T cell receptor beta chains from a single sample sequenced in a study of shared clonotypes between healthy human individuals. Here immunoSEQ multiplex PCR was the method, and the copy in TCRdb shows in-frame clones only, minus some. Of 740,000 or so clones in the sample, roughly 72% were seen once. The sequencing input was memory CD4+ T cells sorted from blood. Described subset: CD45RA-negative fraction. These receptors all stem from a woman younger than 45 in good health.

This clone showed up just a few times. The chain carries TRBV30 and TRBJ1-4; D possibly corresponds to TRBD1 (6 bases). CDR1 GTSNPN and CDR2 SVGIG come from the germline V gene (reference sequence). CDR3 size: 16 residues. The V end lost 1 base, the J end lost 6 bases, and 18 bases lay between the germline ends. CDR3 nucleotides: TGTGCCTGGAGTGGAGGAGCTGCAGGGGAGGATGAAAAACTGTTTTTT. This sequence encodes CAWSGGAAGEDEKLFF.

This chain uses TRBV2 with TRBJ2-1, with 11 bases fitting TRBD1. V shed 8 bases and J 7 bases; nucleotides not matched to a gene: 10. Per the germline V gene, CDR1 is SNHLY and CDR2 is FYNNEI. The CDR3 consists of 15 residues. The CDR3 DNA sequence: TGTGCCAGCCGAGGACAGGGGGCATTGGGTAATGAGCAGTTCTTC. Amino acid sequence: CASRGQGALGNEQFF.

V gene TRBV7-9 combines with J gene TRBJ2-3; 9 positions agree with TRBD2. In germline, CDR1 is SEHNR, CDR2 FQNEAQ (reference sequence). After removal of 5 bases from V and 0 bases from J, the junction contained 12 bases not matched to a gene. The CDR3 extends over 18 amino acids. This CDR3 reads CASSAGGGRGPSTDTQYF. The CDR3 region has the DNA TGTGCCAGCAGCGCTGGGGGCGGGAGGGGCCCTAGCACAGATACGCAGTATTTT.

The genes are TRBV19 and TRBJ2-3; possibly TRBD1 for D (5 bases). The length of the CDR3 is 14 residues. With 7 bases removed from V and 1 base from J, the gap between germline ends came to 12 bases. Per the germline V gene, CDR1 is LNHDA and CDR2 is SQIVND (reference sequence). The CDR3 region is CASTKGDGTDTQYF. DNA for the CDR3: TGTGCCAGTACCAAAGGGGATGGCACAGATACGCAGTATTTT.

This clone was counted between two and nine times. The chain couples TRBV6-5 to TRBJ1-2, with D maybe TRBD1 (6 bases). V lost 0 bases and J 8 bases, leaving 16 bases between the germline ends. Germline V gene data show CDR1 as MNHEY and CDR2 as SVGAGI. The CDR3 totals 15 residues. CDR3 sequence reads: CASSYSSAGAGGYTF. DNA for the CDR3: TGTGCCAGCAGTTACTCTAGCGCGGGGGCCGGCGGCTACACCTTC.

V usage is TRBV19 and J usage is TRBJ1-1, with D unresolved. The CDR3 is made up of 12 amino acids. Trimming shortened V by 4 bases and J by 7 bases, and 10 bases separated the two germline ends. From germline, CDR1 is LNHDA and CDR2 SQIVND (reference sequence). The CDR3 reads CASSTEAGEAFF. The CDR3 DNA sequence: TGTGCCAGTAGTACCGAGGCGGGTGAAGCTTTCTTT.

The CDR3: CSVVGTSGHKGQFF. In DNA form, the CDR3 reads TGCAGCGTTGTCGGGACTAGCGGTCACAAGGGGCAGTTCTTC. The chain carries TRBV29-1 and TRBJ2-1, with 11 bases identical to TRBD2. CDR3 length equals 14 residues. Germline CDR1 reads SQVTM; CDR2 reads ANQGSEA. V gave up 4 bases and J gave up 12 bases; unmatched junction bases: 11.

The gene calls are TRBV10-2 and TRBJ2-7; D is perhaps TRBD2 (6 bases). Germline-derived CDR1 and CDR2 are WSHSY and SAAADI. V lost 6 bases, J lost 3 bases, and 21 bases lay in between. CDR3 length: 16 amino acids. In DNA form, the CDR3 reads TGCGCCAGCAGCGATCAACACGGGAGAGGGGACTACGAGCAGTACTTC. Its protein is CASSDQHGRGDYEQYF.

The chain carries TRBV28 and TRBJ2-4; D is possibly TRBD1 or TRBD2 (5 bases each). The CDR3 is 16 amino acids. Germline V lookup: CDR1 MDHEN, CDR2 SYDVKM. V lost 3 bases and J 3 bases, leaving 15 bases between the germline ends. CDR3 amino acids: CASSLAGFGGKNIQYF. The CDR3 DNA is TGTGCCAGCAGTTTGGCCGGGTTTGGGGGCAAAAACATTCAGTACTTC.

This chain connects TRBV7-9 to TRBJ1-3, with 7 bases fitting TRBD1. From germline, CDR1 is SEHNR and CDR2 FQNEAQ (reference sequence). Germline trimming cut 4 bases from V and 4 bases from J; bases unmatched to any gene: 13. This CDR3 has 17 residues. CDR3 nucleotide sequence: TGTGCCAGCAGCTCTTGGACAGGAGTCCTAATCGGAAACACCATATATTTT. This sequence encodes CASSSWTGVLIGNTIYF.

This chain connects TRBV7-8 to TRBJ2-1, with D uncertain. Trimming cost V 3 bases and J 7 bases, with 10 bases left between them. This CDR3 has 13 amino acids. CDR1 is SGHVS, CDR2 FQNEAQ, per germline. The CDR3 DNA is TGTGCCAGCAGCTTCGTTCCAGGAAATGAGCAGTTCTTC. The encoded protein is CASSFVPGNEQFF.

This clone was observed a few times. Other DNA variants within this sample encode the same CDR3. The genes are TRBV19 and TRBJ2-1; D possibly corresponds to TRBD2 (6 bases). The CDR3 runs 14 residues. Germline loops: CDR1 LNHDA, CDR2 SQIVND (reference sequence). V was trimmed by 5 bases and J by 3 bases, leaving 11 bases between them. CDR3 in amino acids: CASSARGNYNEQFF. In DNA form, the CDR3 reads TGTGCCAGTAGTGCACGGGGGAACTACAATGAGCAGTTCTTC.

The chain uses TRBV2 and TRBJ1-6; tentative D call: TRBD1 (6 bases). V was cut by 6 bases and J by 9 bases, with 18 bases left in between. This CDR3 comprises 15 residues. Germline V lookup: CDR1 SNHLY, CDR2 FYNNEI. The CDR3: CASRVQGTGGSPLHF. As DNA, the CDR3 is TGTGCCAGCAGAGTGCAGGGGACTGGAGGTTCACCCCTCCACTTT.

The gene calls are TRBV5-1 and TRBJ2-7; D gene uncertain. The CDR3 is made up of 13 amino acids. Germline lookup yields CDR1 SGHRS and CDR2 YFSETQ. Trimming took off 2 bases at V and 5 bases at J, with 11 bases between the two ends. The CDR3 loop is CASSFSVVDEQYF. CDR3 in DNA: TGCGCCAGCAGCTTCTCCGTAGTCGACGAGCAGTACTTC.

This chain connects TRBV6-5 to TRBJ1-1; D ambiguous. There are 13 residues in the CDR3. With 0 bases removed from V and 3 bases from J, the gap between germline ends came to 5 bases. Germline V CDR1 and CDR2: MNHEY, SVGAGI. The CDR3 is CASSYSVDTEAFF. Written as DNA, the CDR3 is TGTGCCAGCAGTTACTCGGTTGACACTGAAGCTTTCTTT.

The rearrangement links TRBV15 to TRBJ1-5; 7 bases agree with TRBD1. Trimming took 1 base from V and 6 from J; bases not matched to a gene: 15. The germline V gene encodes CDR1 LNHNV and CDR2 YYDKDF (reference sequence). This CDR3 region has 18 residues. The DNA of the CDR3 is TGTGCCACCAGCAGAGTTGGGTCGGCAGGGGGGTGGACTCAGCCCCAGCATTTT. It encodes CATSRVGSAGGWTQPQHF.

A remark on this clone: A much larger clone lies one base from this, so it may be a read error. The identical CDR3 is also encoded by other nucleotide sequences in the sample. This chain connects TRBV2 to TRBJ1-5, with a possible D match to TRBD1 (6 bases). Trimming removed 4 bases at V and 5 bases at J, with 9 bases between. The germline CDR1 and CDR2 sequences are SNHLY and FYNNEI. The CDR3 is 13 residues long. The CDR3 nucleotides read TGTGCCAGCAGTGGGACAGAGGATCAGCCCCAGCATTTT. Its translation: CASSGTEDQPQHF.

The chain employs TRBV20-1 and TRBJ2-2; the D is unclear. Germline values: CDR1 DFQATT, CDR2 SNEGSKA (reference sequence). The V end was cut by 3 bases, the J end by 5 bases, with 4 bases between. This CDR3 comprises 11 residues. The CDR3: CSASRTGELFF. The DNA for the CDR3 is TGCAGTGCTAGCCGGACCGGGGAGCTGTTTTTT.